This T cell receptor beta chain was captured in a study of T cell responses to AZD1222 COVID-19 vaccine. A word on this clone: The antigen remains unidentified.

Study observations and caveats: Just a handful of AZD1222 recipients were seropositive at baseline. Donors skewed white British and female; clonal diversity was possibly underestimated.

The V end was cut by 0 bases, the J end by 4 bases, with 10 bases between. The CDR3 runs 16 residues. Germline V gives CDR1 MNHEY, CDR2 SVGAGI. Assay: immunoSEQ multiplex PCR; the TCRdb copy retains only in-frame clones and omits some. Found here are 30,000 to 35,000 clones, about 89% of them singletons; the top ten hold 35% to 50%. This clonotype originated in an adult in good health. Sequenced material: peripheral blood, taken on day 0 of AZD1222 vaccination. The chain links TRBV6-5 to TRBJ1-6, with D tentatively TRBD1 (5 bases). The CDR3 protein is CASSYSGAGYNSPLHF. CDR3 coding DNA: TGTGCCAGCAGTTACTCCGGGGCCGGATATAATTCACCCCTCCACTTT.